A selection of T cell receptor beta chains follows, all from one sample in a study of blood T cell repertoires in COVID-19. Sequenced by immunoSEQ multiplex PCR; TCRdb stores in-frame clones only, minus some. The sample has 400,000 or so clones; approximately 90% are singletons. The sample consisted of peripheral blood. The origin of the receptors is a man younger than 35 with COVID-19, enrolled during active disease. CDR3s include the opening cysteine and the closing phenylalanine or tryptophan. Each record gives: clone size, D gene, J gene, V gene, CDR3 protein, CDR3 DNA. D genes are given only for firm matches. Clone size is shown for a subset of rows, as once, few, many or a class of expanded clone.

size: -; D: TRBD2; J: TRBJ2-7; V: TRBV3-1/TRBV3-2; CDR3: CASSLGTSGRAWEQYF; DNA: TGTGCCAGCAGCCTCGGGACTAGCGGGAGGGCTTGGGAGCAGTACTTC
size: -; D: TRBD1; J: TRBJ1-3; V: TRBV2; CDR3: CASLEGAGNTIYF; DNA: TGTGCCAGCCTCGAGGGGGCCGGAAACACCATATATTTT
size: -; D: TRBD2; J: TRBJ2-3; V: TRBV11-2; CDR3: CASSLGLAHVLTTHDTQYF; DNA: TGTGCCAGCAGCTTAGGACTAGCACATGTCCTAACCACACATGATACGCAGTATTTT
size: few; D: TRBD2; J: TRBJ2-2; V: TRBV7-2; CDR3: CASSLTSGGTGTGELFF; DNA: TGTGCCAGCAGCTTGACTAGCGGGGGGACGGGCACCGGGGAGCTGTTTTTT
size: -; D: -; J: TRBJ2-5; V: TRBV6-5; CDR3: CASRSTGEETQYF; DNA: TGTGCCAGCAGGTCGACTGGCGAAGAGACCCAGTACTTC
size: -; D: -; J: TRBJ1-2; V: TRBV7-2; CDR3: CASSPEREAGYTF; DNA: TGTGCCAGCAGCCCCGAGAGGGAGGCTGGCTACACCTTC
size: -; D: TRBD1; J: TRBJ1-5; V: TRBV10-3; CDR3: CAISESTGQRPRGQPQHF; DNA: TGTGCCATCAGTGAGTCGACGGGACAGCGTCCCAGGGGGCAGCCCCAGCATTTT
size: -; D: -; J: TRBJ1-2; V: TRBV3-1/TRBV3-2; CDR3: CASSQYQSRQGGKGYTF; DNA: TGTGCCAGCAGCCAGTATCAAAGCCGCCAGGGAGGTAAAGGCTACACCTTC
size: -; D: TRBD1; J: TRBJ2-5; V: TRBV2; CDR3: CASSLQGAGKETQYF; DNA: TGTGCCAGCAGTCTACAGGGGGCCGGAAAAGAGACCCAGTACTTC
size: -; D: TRBD2; J: TRBJ2-7; V: TRBV5-4; CDR3: CASSSTPPGTSGRALYEQYF; DNA: TGTGCCAGCAGCTCCACCCCCCCCGGGACTAGCGGGAGGGCCCTCTACGAGCAGTACTTC
size: -; D: -; J: TRBJ2-5; V: TRBV3-1/TRBV3-2; CDR3: CASSPGKGQETQYF; DNA: TGTGCCAGCAGCCCCGGGAAGGGCCAAGAGACCCAGTACTTC
size: -; D: -; J: TRBJ1-2; V: TRBV6-5; CDR3: CASTLQQTYGYTF; DNA: TGTGCCAGCACCTTACAGCAGACCTATGGCTACACCTTC
size: -; D: TRBD2; J: TRBJ2-1; V: TRBV11-1; CDR3: CASTKSGGASNEQFF; DNA: TGTGCCAGCACCAAAAGCGGGGGGGCGTCTAATGAGCAGTTCTTC
size: -; D: TRBD1; J: TRBJ1-1; V: TRBV5-4; CDR3: CASSLTGGVPEAFF; DNA: TGTGCCAGCAGCTTGACAGGGGGCGTTCCTGAAGCTTTCTTT
size: -; D: TRBD1; J: TRBJ1-1; V: TRBV5-4; CDR3: CASSLGQGPTEAFF; DNA: TGTGCCAGCAGCTTGGGACAGGGGCCCACTGAAGCTTTCTTT
size: -; D: TRBD1; J: TRBJ1-1; V: TRBV6-5; CDR3: CASSQDRGTEAFF; DNA: TGTGCCAGCAGCCAGGACAGGGGAACTGAAGCTTTCTTT
size: -; D: TRBD1; J: TRBJ2-2; V: TRBV18; CDR3: CASSPRDRVTGELFF; DNA: TGTGCCAGCTCACCACGGGACAGGGTCACCGGGGAGCTGTTTTTT
size: -; D: TRBD2; J: TRBJ2-7; V: TRBV5-6; CDR3: CASSRTSLEQYF; DNA: TGTGCCAGCAGTCGGACTAGCCTCGAGCAGTACTTC
size: -; D: -; J: TRBJ2-5; V: TRBV30; CDR3: CAWVREYQETQYF; DNA: TGTGCCTGGGTACGCGAGTACCAAGAGACCCAGTACTTC
size: -; D: -; J: TRBJ2-7; V: TRBV6-5; CDR3: CASSYAQRSYEQYF; DNA: TGTGCCAGCAGTTACGCCCAGCGCTCCTACGAGCAGTACTTC
size: -; D: TRBD1; J: TRBJ2-1; V: TRBV14; CDR3: CASSASGTGARNEQFF; DNA: TGTGCCAGCAGCGCCTCCGGGACAGGGGCCCGGAATGAGCAGTTCTTC
size: once; D: TRBD2; J: TRBJ2-3; V: TRBV4-1; CDR3: CASSLRLAGETDTQYF; DNA: TGCGCCAGCAGCCTGAGACTAGCGGGAGAGACAGATACGCAGTATTTT
size: -; D: TRBD1; J: TRBJ2-6; V: TRBV11-2; CDR3: CASSSIPGQGATGANVLTF; DNA: TGTGCCAGCAGCTCGATACCGGGACAGGGGGCAACTGGGGCCAACGTCCTGACTTTC
size: -; D: -; J: TRBJ1-6; V: TRBV5-1; CDR3: CASSYGGEESPLHF; DNA: TGCGCCAGCAGCTATGGCGGGGAGGAATCACCCCTCCACTTT
size: -; D: -; J: TRBJ2-7; V: TRBV6-5; CDR3: CASSRQSWRGDEQYF; DNA: TGTGCCAGCAGCCGACAGTCCTGGAGGGGTGACGAGCAGTACTTC
size: -; D: TRBD2; J: TRBJ2-5; V: TRBV5-1; CDR3: CASSSQAGGETQYF; DNA: TGCGCCAGCAGCTCCCAAGCGGGGGGGGAGACCCAGTACTTC
size: -; D: -; J: TRBJ1-2; V: TRBV15; CDR3: CATSRAHRGYTF; DNA: TGTGCCACCAGCAGAGCCCATAGAGGCTACACCTTC
size: -; D: -; J: TRBJ1-1; V: TRBV15; CDR3: CATSRDRYRVNTEAFF; DNA: TGTGCCACCAGCAGAGATAGGTACAGGGTGAACACTGAAGCTTTCTTT
size: -; D: TRBD2; J: TRBJ2-7; V: TRBV5-1; CDR3: CASSPGTSGNPEQYF; DNA: TGCGCCAGCAGTCCCGGGACTAGCGGGAACCCCGAGCAGTACTTC
size: -; D: TRBD2; J: TRBJ2-4; V: TRBV6-5; CDR3: CASKGAGGELIQYF; DNA: TGTGCCAGCAAAGGGGCGGGAGGGGAATTAATTCAGTACTTC
size: -; D: TRBD2; J: TRBJ2-1; V: TRBV6-6; CDR3: CASSYFSGTPYNEQFF; DNA: TGTGCCAGCAGTTACTTTAGCGGGACACCTTACAATGAGCAGTTCTTC
size: -; D: -; J: TRBJ2-7; V: TRBV7-9; CDR3: CASSLDITGEQYF; DNA: TGTGCCAGCAGCTTAGATATCACCGGCGAGCAGTACTTC
size: -; D: -; J: TRBJ1-3; V: TRBV3-1/TRBV3-2; CDR3: CASSQDGGNTIYF; DNA: TGTGCCAGCAGCCAAGACGGGGGAAACACCATATATTTT
size: -; D: -; J: TRBJ2-5; V: TRBV6-2/TRBV6-3; CDR3: CASSLVYRETQYF; DNA: TGTGCCAGCAGTTTGGTATATCGGGAGACCCAGTACTTC
size: -; D: -; J: TRBJ2-2; V: TRBV30; CDR3: CAWGEVTGELFF; DNA: TGTGCCTGGGGGGAGGTCACCGGGGAGCTGTTTTTT
size: once; D: TRBD1; J: TRBJ1-1; V: TRBV5-1; CDR3: CASSLESGQGTPSAFF; DNA: TGCGCCAGCAGCTTGGAGTCTGGACAGGGTACTCCGTCGGCTTTCTTT
size: once; D: -; J: TRBJ2-3; V: TRBV24-1; CDR3: CATSDRAGDSTDTQYF; DNA: TGTGCCACCAGTGATCGTGCAGGGGATAGCACAGATACGCAGTATTTT
size: -; D: -; J: TRBJ1-4; V: TRBV30; CDR3: CAWSVLGGEKLFF; DNA: TGTGCCTGGAGTGTACTCGGGGGGGAAAAACTGTTTTTT
size: -; D: TRBD1; J: TRBJ1-1; V: TRBV18; CDR3: CASSPDRGPGGAFF; DNA: TGTGCCAGCTCACCGGACAGGGGGCCGGGTGGAGCTTTCTTT
size: -; D: TRBD1; J: TRBJ2-7; V: TRBV2; CDR3: CASSDVTGGYEQYF; DNA: TGTGCCAGCAGTGATGTGACAGGGGGCTACGAGCAGTACTTC
size: -; D: TRBD1; J: TRBJ1-1; V: TRBV6-5; CDR3: CASRLTGLNTEAFF; DNA: TGTGCCAGCAGGCTGACAGGGTTGAACACTGAAGCTTTCTTT
size: -; D: -; J: TRBJ2-7; V: TRBV10-2; CDR3: CASTLDTATEQYF; DNA: TGCGCCAGCACCCTGGACACGGCTACCGAGCAGTACTTC
size: -; D: TRBD2; J: TRBJ2-5; V: TRBV25-1; CDR3: CASSGIPWAGTSGETQYF; DNA: TGTGCCAGCAGTGGTATCCCCTGGGCCGGGACTAGCGGAGAGACCCAGTACTTC
size: -; D: -; J: TRBJ2-5; V: TRBV11-2; CDR3: CASSREPRETQYF; DNA: TGTGCCAGCAGCCGGGAACCGAGAGAGACCCAGTACTTC
size: -; D: -; J: TRBJ2-3; V: TRBV30; CDR3: CALFAVRLGIDTQYF; DNA: TGTGCCTTATTCGCAGTTAGGCTAGGCATAGATACGCAGTATTTT
size: -; D: TRBD1; J: TRBJ2-3; V: TRBV13; CDR3: CASSRFPGQVGADTQYF; DNA: TGTGCCAGCAGCCGCTTTCCGGGACAGGTTGGCGCAGATACGCAGTATTTT
size: few; D: -; J: TRBJ1-3; V: TRBV30; CDR3: CAWSMGSSGNTIYF; DNA: TGTGCCTGGAGTATGGGCAGCTCTGGAAACACCATATATTTT